Listed below are T cell receptor beta chains from one sample, sequenced in a study of blood T cell repertoires in COVID-19. This table comes from immunoSEQ multiplex PCR, and its TCRdb copy is limited to in-frame clones, with some not included. The sample consists of some 160,000 clones, 85% to 90% of them appearing once. Sequences were obtained from peripheral blood. These receptors came from a man aged 45-65 years who had recovered from COVID-19. CDR3s include the opening cysteine and the closing phenylalanine or tryptophan. D genes are given only for firm matches. Clone sizes are given selectively: once, few, many, or a class where the clone is expanded.

v_gene: TRBV27
d_gene: NA
j_gene: TRBJ2-3
abundance: NA
CDR3nt: TGTGCCAGCTTCCCCATTCCACAGGGAGAGAGCACAGATACGCAGTATTTT
CDR3aa: CASFPIPQGESTDTQYF

v_gene: TRBV29-1
d_gene: TRBD2
j_gene: TRBJ2-3
abundance: NA
CDR3nt: TGCAGCGTTGTAGCCAGCGGGGGGCGAGATACGCAGTATTTT
CDR3aa: CSVVASGGRDTQYF

v_gene: TRBV7-8
d_gene: NA
j_gene: TRBJ2-7
abundance: once
CDR3nt: TGTGCCAGCAGCTTACCAGGGTCCTCCTACGAGCAGTACTTC
CDR3aa: CASSLPGSSYEQYF

v_gene: TRBV14
d_gene: TRBD1
j_gene: TRBJ2-7
abundance: NA
CDR3nt: TGTGCCAGCAGCCAAAGAAGGGGGCACCCCTACGAGCAGTACTTC
CDR3aa: CASSQRRGHPYEQYF

v_gene: TRBV7-2
d_gene: TRBD1
j_gene: TRBJ1-1
abundance: NA
CDR3nt: TGTGCCAGCAGCTTAGGTTCCGGGACAGGATCCGTTGAAGCTTTCTTT
CDR3aa: CASSLGSGTGSVEAFF

v_gene: TRBV30
d_gene: TRBD1
j_gene: TRBJ1-1
abundance: NA
CDR3nt: TGTGCCTGGGCACGCATCGGTGGGGGACAGGGGAAACGCAACACTGAAGCTTTCTTT
CDR3aa: CAWARIGGGQGKRNTEAFF

v_gene: TRBV7-3
d_gene: TRBD2
j_gene: TRBJ2-1
abundance: NA
CDR3nt: TGTGCCAGCAGCATGACTAGCGGGGGCCACAATGAGCAGTTCTTC
CDR3aa: CASSMTSGGHNEQFF

v_gene: TRBV15
d_gene: TRBD2
j_gene: TRBJ2-5
abundance: NA
CDR3nt: TGTGCCACCAGCCCAGAAGGGGCGGGGGGGCAAGAGACCCAGTACTTC
CDR3aa: CATSPEGAGGQETQYF

v_gene: TRBV6-5
d_gene: TRBD1
j_gene: TRBJ2-3
abundance: NA
CDR3nt: TGTGCCAGTATAAAGGACAGGGGGCGAAGAGATACGCAGTATTTT
CDR3aa: CASIKDRGRRDTQYF

v_gene: TRBV10-3
d_gene: TRBD1
j_gene: TRBJ1-5
abundance: few
CDR3nt: TGTGCCATCGGAGGTGGGCAGGGGGCGGCTCAGCCCCAGCATTTT
CDR3aa: CAIGGGQGAAQPQHF

v_gene: TRBV9
d_gene: NA
j_gene: TRBJ1-1
abundance: NA
CDR3nt: TGTGCCAGCAGTGGATTATCCGGGAAGAACACTGAAGCTTTCTTT
CDR3aa: CASSGLSGKNTEAFF

v_gene: TRBV29-1
d_gene: TRBD1
j_gene: TRBJ1-2
abundance: NA
CDR3nt: TGCAGCGTTGAAAGAGGGACAGGGGGCTTTGGCTACACCTTC
CDR3aa: CSVERGTGGFGYTF

v_gene: TRBV5-8
d_gene: NA
j_gene: TRBJ1-5
abundance: NA
CDR3nt: TGTGCCAGCAGCCCGGGGGTTGGAAGGGTGGGCCAGCCCCAGCATTTT
CDR3aa: CASSPGVGRVGQPQHF

v_gene: TRBV2
d_gene: TRBD1
j_gene: TRBJ1-1
abundance: once
CDR3nt: TGTGCCAGCAGTGAACCGCGGACAGGGCGAGGGACTGAAGCTTTCTTT
CDR3aa: CASSEPRTGRGTEAFF

v_gene: TRBV7-2
d_gene: TRBD1
j_gene: TRBJ1-2
abundance: NA
CDR3nt: TGTGCCAGCAGCTCGGGACAGGGCTATGGCTACACCTTC
CDR3aa: CASSSGQGYGYTF

v_gene: TRBV6-5
d_gene: TRBD1
j_gene: TRBJ2-7
abundance: NA
CDR3nt: TGTGCCTACGGACAGGGGGTAGCTAGCTACGAGCAGTACTTC
CDR3aa: CAYGQGVASYEQYF

v_gene: TRBV3-1/TRBV3-2
d_gene: NA
j_gene: TRBJ2-7
abundance: few
CDR3nt: TGTGCCAGCAGCCAACGGACACTCGGCTACGAGCAGTACTTC
CDR3aa: CASSQRTLGYEQYF